The 29 T cell receptor beta chains given below trace back to one sample, sequenced in a study of blood T cell repertoires in COVID-19. Sequencing was performed with immunoSEQ multiplex PCR; in TCRdb, only in-frame clones are kept and a portion is missing. The table records a few hundred thousand clones, around 89% of them present only once. The source material was PBMCs or T cells enriched from blood (not recorded which). These receptors all come from a man between 18 and 35 years old who had recovered from COVID-19.

The gene calls are TRBV5-1 and TRBJ2-2, with 11 positions matching TRBD1. V lost 7 bases and J lost 4; bases outside the gene matches: 3. Germline loops: CDR1 SGHRS, CDR2 YFSETQ. This CDR3 spans 14 amino acids. As DNA, the CDR3 is TGCGCCAGCTCCGGGACAGGGGGCACCGGGGAGCTGTTTTTT. It yields the protein CASSGTGGTGELFF.

The gene calls are TRBV14 and TRBJ2-1; D is unclear. CDR3 length: 12 residues. The V gene's germline CDR1 is SGHDN and CDR2 FVKESK. V lost 1 base, J lost 10 bases, and 8 bases lay in between. DNA for the CDR3: TGTGCCAGCAGCCAAGCCCGCCTAGAGCAGTTCTTC. Residues: CASSQARLEQFF. The variable domain in full, completed from reference TRBV14 and TRBJ2-1, reads EAGVTQFPSHSVIEKGQTVTLRCDPISGHDNLYWYRRVMGKEIKFLLHFVKESKQDESGMPNNRFLAERTGGTYSTLKVQPAELEDSGVYFCASSQARLEQFFGPGTRLTVL.

The rearrangement uses TRBV12-3 or TRBV12-4 and TRBJ1-2; TRBD1 matches 10 bases. With V trimmed by 7 bases and J by 8 bases, 4 bases remained unmatched. The CDR3 extends over 12 amino acids. CDR3 coding DNA: TGTGCCAGCACTGGGGACAGGGGCGGCTACACCTTC. It translates to CASTGDRGGYTF.

Concerning this clone: Compared with germline, one end of the junction differs, possibly owing to a read error. The CDR3 protein is CASSQATGTSF. The CDR3 bases are TGCGCCAGCAGCCAAGCGACAGGCACGTCCTTC. The rearrangement uses TRBV4-1 and TRBJ1-2; D is possibly TRBD1 (6 bases). This CDR3 region has 11 residues. In germline, CDR1 is MGHRA, CDR2 YSYEKL.

This clone appeared once. The V gene is TRBV27, the J gene TRBJ1-1; D gene uncertain. Trimming removed 3 bases from V and 10 bases from J, with 15 bases in between. The CDR3 extends over 13 amino acids. Germline loops: CDR1 MNHEY, CDR2 SMNVEV (reference sequence). In DNA, the CDR3 is TGTGCCAGCAGTTTCACGGGGAGGGAATCAGCTTTCTTT. It yields the protein CASSFTGRESAFF.

This clone was seen only a few times. This chain links TRBV18 with TRBJ2-3, with 7 bases matching TRBD2. Looked up from germline, CDR1 is KGHSH and CDR2 is LQKENI. CDR3 length equals 16 residues. Losses at the gene ends were 2 bases for V and 0 bases for J; bases not matched to a gene: 5. Written as DNA, the CDR3 is TGTGCCAGCTCACCAAACCTAGCGGTTAGCACAGATACGCAGTATTTT. Translation: CASSPNLAVSTDTQYF.

The rearrangement links TRBV5-4 to TRBJ1-2; D is perhaps TRBD1 (5 bases). The length of the CDR3 is 16 residues. The germline CDR1 and CDR2 sequences are SGHNT and YYREEE (reference sequence). The ends were cut back, 3 bases at V and 4 bases at J, with 19 bases in the middle. The CDR3: CASSSIRDSKPYGYTF. In nucleotides, the CDR3 is TGTGCCAGCAGCTCCATTCGGGACTCAAAACCCTATGGCTACACCTTC. Combining the CDR3 with reference TRBV5-4 and TRBJ1-2 gives the whole variable domain ETGVTQSPTHLIKTRGQQVTLRCSSQSGHNTVSWYQQALGQGPQFIFQYYREEENGRGNFPPRFSGLQFPNYSSELNVNALELDDSALYLCASSSIRDSKPYGYTFGSGTRLTVV.

This clone was picked up one time. V is TRBV18 and J is TRBJ1-1; possible D gene TRBD1, 5 bases. Germline CDR1 is KGHSH and CDR2 is LQKENI. The V and J ends lost 2 bases and 0 bases respectively, with 13 bases between them. The CDR3 extends over 16 amino acids. In DNA, the CDR3 is TGTGCCAGCTCACCATATGTCGTGACAGTGAACACTGAAGCTTTCTTT. Its translation is CASSPYVVTVNTEAFF.

The V and J genes are TRBV28 and TRBJ1-2, with a tentative D call TRBD1 (5 bases). The germline V gene has CDR1 MDHEN and CDR2 SYDVKM. The CDR3 length is 14 residues. V was cut by 4 bases and J by 4 bases, with 13 bases left in between. The CDR3 loop reads CASSSPPGGYGYTF. The CDR3 region has the DNA TGTGCCAGCAGTTCCCCGCCGGGGGGCTATGGCTACACCTTC.

The V call is TRBV11-3, the J call TRBJ2-1; no clear D. The CDR3 spans 14 residues. The germline CDR1 and CDR2 sequences are SGHNT and YENEEA. V lost 3 bases, J lost 1 base, and 7 bases lay in between. CDR3 nucleotide sequence: TGTGCCAGCAGCTTGAGAGGATCCTACAATGAGCAGTTCTTC. Its protein is CASSLRGSYNEQFF.

V usage is TRBV6-1 and J usage is TRBJ1-6; D gene unclear. V shed 0 bases and J shed 13 bases, with 13 bases lying between them. The CDR3 contains 14 residues. CDR1 is MNHNS and CDR2 is SASEGT in the germline V gene. The CDR3 DNA follows: TGTGCCAGCAGTGAAGCTTTTTCCGGGTTCCCCCTCCACTTT. It translates to CASSEAFSGFPLHF.

The rearrangement uses TRBV5-1 and TRBJ2-7, with TRBD1 matching over 9 bases. The germline CDR1 and CDR2 sequences are SGHRS and YFSETQ. The CDR3 is made up of 15 amino acids. The V segment lost 4 bases and the J segment 5 bases; nucleotides outside the gene matches: 10. CDR3 sequence: CASSVQFGTGNEQYF. Here the CDR3 DNA reads TGCGCCAGCAGCGTACAGTTTGGGACAGGGAACGAGCAGTACTTC.

The chain recombines TRBV14 with TRBJ1-6; tentatively, D is TRBD1 (6 bases). Germline values: CDR1 SGHDN, CDR2 FVKESK. V lost 1 base and J lost 10, with 17 bases in between. The CDR3 contains 16 residues. The CDR3 is CASSQGLYREGSPLHF. The DNA for the CDR3 is TGTGCCAGCAGCCAAGGATTGTACAGGGAAGGATCACCCCTCCACTTT.

This chain connects TRBV27 to TRBJ2-5, with TRBD2 matching 11 bases. The CDR3 consists of 16 residues. Germline loops: CDR1 MNHEY, CDR2 SMNVEV (reference sequence). The J segment lost 2 bases and the V segment lost 5 bases, leaving 7 bases of the junction unmatched. The chain's CDR3 is CASSRAGTSGQETQYF. The CDR3 region has the DNA TGTGCCAGCAGTCGCGCCGGGACTAGCGGACAAGAGACCCAGTACTTC.

This chain uses TRBV19 with TRBJ2-5, with 7 positions matching TRBD2. Germline V gene data show CDR1 as LNHDA and CDR2 as SQIVND (reference sequence). V was pared by 1 base and J by 2 bases, with 4 bases of the junction left unmatched. The CDR3 sequence is 15 residues long. The CDR3 DNA is TGTGCCAGTAGTATAGCTGCCGGGGGGCAAGAGACCCAGTACTTC. It encodes CASSIAAGGQETQYF.

The rearrangement links TRBV19 to TRBJ1-1; D gene uncertain. The length of the CDR3 is 14 residues. Germline V CDR1 and CDR2: LNHDA, SQIVND (reference sequence). Trimming stripped 3 bases from V and 0 bases from J, with 8 bases between. CDR3 residues: CASSISEVNTEAFF. The CDR3 bases are TGTGCCAGTAGTATCTCGGAGGTGAACACTGAAGCTTTCTTT.

V gene TRBV21-1 combines with J gene TRBJ2-3; the D segment call TRBD2 is taken from the table without a DNA check. TRBV21-1 is described as a pseudogene. The CDR3 has 16 residues. The DNA of the CDR3 is TGTGCCAGCAGCAAGGGCCTAGCGGGGGTAACAGATACGCAGTATTTT. Translation: CASSKGLAGVTDTQYF.

The DNA for the CDR3 is TGTGCCAGCAGCTTAGACGGGAGGAGGTACGAGCAGTACTTC. Its translation is CASSLDGRRYEQYF. The chain has TRBV7-9 and TRBJ2-7; 7 nucleotides align to TRBD2. Germline CDR1 is SEHNR and CDR2 is FQNEAQ (reference sequence). CDR3 length equals 14 residues. Trimming took 1 base from V and 4 from J; bases not matched to a gene: 4.

The J gene is TRBJ2-7, the V gene TRBV6-5, with D perhaps matching TRBD2 (5 bases). CDR1 is MNHEY, CDR2 SVGAGI, per germline. The CDR3 sequence is 14 residues long. Trimming removed 7 bases at V and 2 bases at J, with 15 bases between. The CDR3 is CASTLRTLPYEQYF. DNA for the CDR3: TGTGCCAGCACCCTAAGGACTCTGCCCTACGAGCAGTACTTC.

V gene TRBV7-9 combines with J gene TRBJ2-6; 7 bases agree with TRBD1. After removal of 5 bases from V and 0 bases from J, the junction contained 7 bases not matched to a gene. The CDR3 sequence is 17 residues long. Germline V gene data show CDR1 as SEHNR and CDR2 as FQNEAQ (reference sequence). CDR3 loop: CASSARDSNSGANVLTF. The CDR3 DNA follows: TGTGCCAGCAGCGCCCGGGACAGTAACTCTGGGGCCAACGTCCTGACTTTC.

The rearrangement uses TRBV9 and TRBJ2-2, with 9 bases that match TRBD2. The CDR3 sequence is 15 residues long. Trimming removed 3 bases from V and 0 bases from J; junction bases left unmatched: 0. The germline V gene encodes CDR1 SGDLS and CDR2 YYNGEE. This CDR3 reads CASSGLAANTGELFF. CDR3 bases: TGTGCCAGCAGCGGACTAGCGGCGAACACCGGGGAGCTGTTTTTT.

The chain carries TRBV6-5 and TRBJ2-3; D might be TRBD2 (6 bases). The CDR3 spans 15 residues. Germline CDR1 MNHEY, CDR2 SVGAGI. Trimming pared 6 bases from V and 3 bases from J, leaving 16 bases between. In DNA form, the CDR3 reads TGTGCCAGCAGGCGTTGGGACTCCGTTACAGATACGCAGTATTTT. This translates into CASRRWDSVTDTQYF.

The chain recombines TRBV11-2 with TRBJ2-5; the D gene is possibly TRBD1 (6 bases). V lost 3 bases, J lost 7 bases, and 27 bases lay in between. Germline V CDR1 and CDR2: SGHAT, FQNNGV. The CDR3 is 18 residues long. CDR3 loop: CASSFLGGRVVNRGTQYF. The DNA for the CDR3 is TGTGCCAGCAGCTTCCTAGGGGGACGCGTAGTTAATCGGGGGACCCAGTACTTC.

The chain carries TRBV2 and TRBJ2-7, with a possible D match to TRBD1 (6 bases). The CDR3 is 14 residues long. The V end lost 0 bases, the J end lost 8 bases, and 14 bases lay between the germline ends. Per the germline V gene, CDR1 is SNHLY and CDR2 is FYNNEI. The DNA of the CDR3 is TGTGCCAGCAGTGAAGCGGTACAGGGTACCAAGCAGTACTTC. It codes for CASSEAVQGTKQYF.

The V and J genes are TRBV7-2 and TRBJ2-7; 10 bases are shared with TRBD2. J lost 5 bases, V lost 10 bases, and 11 bases had no gene match. Germline V lookup: CDR1 SGHTA, CDR2 FQGNSA. The CDR3 loop spans 14 amino acids. In DNA form, the CDR3 reads TGTGCCACAGTGTCCGGGACTAGCGTCCACGAGCAGTACTTC. Protein product: CATVSGTSVHEQYF.

The chain couples TRBV7-2 to TRBJ1-5; maybe TRBD1 (5 bases). Germline CDR1 is SGHTA and CDR2 is FQGNSA. Trimming removed 4 bases at V and 7 bases at J, with 11 bases between. This CDR3 comprises 13 residues. The CDR3 bases are TGTGCCAGCAGCTCAGTGGGGGGACAGCCCCAGCATTTT. Translation: CASSSVGGQPQHF.

The rearrangement uses TRBV27 and TRBJ2-2; possible D gene TRBD1, 6 bases. CDR1 and CDR2 (germline): MNHEY, SMNVEV (reference sequence). The CDR3 length is 15 residues. Trimming cost V 3 bases and J 6 bases, with 14 bases left between them. The CDR3 sequence is CASSFGGGIPGELFF. The CDR3 DNA is TGTGCCAGCAGTTTTGGGGGCGGCATTCCCGGGGAGCTGTTTTTT.

The J gene is TRBJ2-7, the V gene TRBV28; TRBD1 matches 8 bases. CDR1 is MDHEN and CDR2 is SYDVKM in the germline V gene. Trimming cost V 8 bases and J 5 bases; bases outside gene matches: 8. This CDR3 has 13 amino acids. In DNA form, the CDR3 reads TGTGCCAGCCAGAGGACAGGGCTCGACGAGCAGTACTTC. Amino acid sequence: CASQRTGLDEQYF. Full variable domain (remainder filled in from reference TRBV28 and TRBJ2-7): DVKVTQSSRYLVKRTGEKVFLECVQDMDHENMFWYRQDPGLGLRLIYFSYDVKMKEKGDIPEGYSVSREKKERFSLILESASTNQTSMYLCASQRTGLDEQYFGPGTRLTVT.

The V call is TRBV28, the J call TRBJ1-5; maybe TRBD1 (6 bases). Germline V gives CDR1 MDHEN, CDR2 SYDVKM. The CDR3 runs 13 residues. The V end was cut by 7 bases, the J end by 5 bases, with 12 bases between. The CDR3 loop is CASTRTADQPQHF. As DNA, the CDR3 is TGTGCCAGCACAAGGACAGCAGATCAGCCCCAGCATTTT.